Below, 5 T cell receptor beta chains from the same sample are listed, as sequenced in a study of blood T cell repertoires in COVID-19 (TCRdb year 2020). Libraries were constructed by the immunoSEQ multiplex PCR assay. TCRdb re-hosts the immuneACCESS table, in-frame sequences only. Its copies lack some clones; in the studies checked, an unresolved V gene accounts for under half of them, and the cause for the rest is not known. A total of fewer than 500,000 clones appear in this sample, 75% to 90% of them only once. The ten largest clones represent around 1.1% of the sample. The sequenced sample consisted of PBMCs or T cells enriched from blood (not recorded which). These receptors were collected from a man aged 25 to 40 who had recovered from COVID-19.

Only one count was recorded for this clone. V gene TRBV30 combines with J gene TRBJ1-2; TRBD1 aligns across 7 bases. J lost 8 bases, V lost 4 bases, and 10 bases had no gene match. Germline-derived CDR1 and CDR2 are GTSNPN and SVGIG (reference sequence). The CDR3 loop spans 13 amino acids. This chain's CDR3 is CAWTRQGLGGYTF. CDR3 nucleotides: TGTGCCTGGACCAGACAGGGCTTGGGAGGCTACACCTTC.

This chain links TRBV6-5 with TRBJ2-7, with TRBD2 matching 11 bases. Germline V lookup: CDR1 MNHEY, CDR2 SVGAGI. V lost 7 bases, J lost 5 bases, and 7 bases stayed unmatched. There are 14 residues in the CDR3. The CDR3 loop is CASMTTSGIDEQYF. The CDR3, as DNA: TGTGCCAGCATGACGACTAGCGGGATCGACGAGCAGTACTTC.

The CDR3 sequence: CASSDGQGRAWTEAFF. In DNA, the CDR3 is TGTGCCAGCAGTGATGGACAGGGCCGAGCGTGGACTGAAGCTTTCTTT. The gene calls are TRBV28 and TRBJ1-1; 8 nucleotides agree with TRBD1. The CDR3 loop spans 16 amino acids. Germline lookup yields CDR1 MDHEN and CDR2 SYDVKM. The V and J ends lost 5 bases and 5 bases, in that order; junction bases with no gene match: 13.

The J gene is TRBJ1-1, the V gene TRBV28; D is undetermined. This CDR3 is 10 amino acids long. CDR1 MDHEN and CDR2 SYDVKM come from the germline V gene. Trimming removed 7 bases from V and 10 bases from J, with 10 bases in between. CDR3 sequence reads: CASKFAGAFF. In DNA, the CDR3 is TGTGCCAGCAAGTTCGCGGGAGCTTTCTTT.

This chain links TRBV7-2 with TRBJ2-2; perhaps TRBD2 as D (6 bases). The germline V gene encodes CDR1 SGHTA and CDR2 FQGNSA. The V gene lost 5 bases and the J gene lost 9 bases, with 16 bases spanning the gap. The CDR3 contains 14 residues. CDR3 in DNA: TGTGCCAGCAGCCCCCGGGACTTTCTCCGGGAGCTGTTTTTT. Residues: CASSPRDFLRELFF.